The next 15 T cell receptor beta chains were all read from a single sample in a study of T cell responses to AZD1222 COVID-19 vaccine. TCRdb's copy holds only in-frame clones and misses some; the assay was immunoSEQ multiplex PCR. This sample yields around 100,000 clones, of which around 90% are seen a single time; about 1.2% belongs to the top ten. Here the sequenced sample was peripheral blood, taken on day 0 of AZD1222 vaccination. The source of these receptors is an adult in good health.

This sequence joins TRBV9 and TRBJ2-1; 9 nucleotides line up with TRBD2. The CDR3 covers 16 residues. The germline gives CDR1 SGDLS, CDR2 YYNGEE. V dropped 4 bases and J dropped 2; count of bases not matched to a gene: 7. The CDR3 is CASSLSGRSTYNEQFF. CDR3 coding DNA: TGTGCCAGCAGCCTTAGCGGGAGAAGTACCTACAATGAGCAGTTCTTC. Drawing the rest from reference TRBV9 and TRBJ2-1, the complete variable domain is DSGVTQTPKHLITATGQRVTLRCSPRSGDLSVYWYQQSLDQGLQFLIQYYNGEERAKGNILERFSAQQFPDLHSELNLSSLELGDSALYFCASSLSGRSTYNEQFFGPGTRLTVL.

This chain links TRBV29-1 with TRBJ2-7; D uncertain. The CDR3 loop spans 12 amino acids. V shed 4 bases and J shed 0 bases, with 7 bases lying between them. Looked up from germline, CDR1 is SQVTM and CDR2 is ANQGSEA. Here the CDR3 DNA reads TGCAGCGTTGCAGGAGTCTCCTACGAGCAGTACTTC. This encodes CSVAGVSYEQYF.

The chain combines TRBV6-5 with TRBJ2-1; 7 bases match TRBD2. Trimming at V came to 8 bases and at J to 6 bases, leaving 7 bases not matched to a gene. Germline V gives CDR1 MNHEY, CDR2 SVGAGI. The length of the CDR3 is 13 residues. Here the CDR3 DNA reads TGTGCCAGCGCCCTGGGACTATTCAATGAGCAGTTCTTC. Protein product: CASALGLFNEQFF.

The rearrangement links TRBV24-1 to TRBJ2-6; TRBD1 or TRBD2 may be the D gene (5 bases each). Trimming removed 12 bases at V and 4 bases at J, with 9 bases between. CDR1 is KGHDR and CDR2 is SFDVKD in the germline V gene. This CDR3 region has 12 residues. The CDR3 nucleotides are TGTGCCGGGGACCTCGGGGCCAACGTCCTGACTTTC. Amino acids: CAGDLGANVLTF.

The rearrangement joins TRBV6-5 to TRBJ1-1, with 8 bases aligning to TRBD1. The CDR3 spans 12 residues. From germline, CDR1 is MNHEY and CDR2 SVGAGI. With V trimmed by 6 bases and J by 8 bases, 5 bases remained unmatched. CDR3 sequence reads: CASRYRGTEAFF. The CDR3 bases are TGTGCCAGCAGATACAGGGGGACCGAAGCTTTCTTT.

Concerning this clone itself: Mismatch with germline at one junction end may stem from a read error. The chain joins TRBV3-1 (or the pseudogene TRBV3-2) to TRBJ1-2, with a weak D call TRBD1 (5 bases). Germline CDR1 LGHDT, CDR2 YNNKEL (reference sequence). This CDR3 contains 11 residues. The chain's CDR3 is CASSQGRAGSF. In nucleotides, the CDR3 is TGTGCCAGCAGCCAGGGACGGGCAGGGAGCTTC.

V is TRBV7-8 and J is TRBJ2-7, with 9 bases lining up with TRBD2. V dropped 3 bases and J dropped 6; count of bases not matched to a gene: 9. This CDR3 is 15 amino acids long. Germline CDR1 SGHVS, CDR2 FQNEAQ. DNA for the CDR3: TGTGCCAGCAGCTTCGGGACTAGCAGTCCCTCCGAGCAGTACTTC. It encodes CASSFGTSSPSEQYF. The full variable domain, with the rest looked up from reference TRBV7-8 and TRBJ2-7, is GAGVSQSPRYKVAKRGQDVALRCDPISGHVSLFWYQQALGQGPEFLTYFQNEAQLDKSGLPSDRFFAERPEGSVSTLKIQRTQQEDSAVYLCASSFGTSSPSEQYFGPGTRLTVT.

In nucleotides, the CDR3 is TGTGCCACCGCAGGGGGGCTGTCTGGGGCCAACGTCCTGACTTTC. Translating gives CATAGGLSGANVLTF. The chain is built from TRBV19 and TRBJ2-6; perhaps TRBD1 as D (7 bases). This CDR3 has 15 amino acids. The V gene's germline CDR1 is LNHDA and CDR2 SQIVND (reference sequence). V was shortened by 10 bases and J by 1 base, with 14 bases between the two germline ends. Full variable domain (outside the CDR3, taken from reference TRBV19 and TRBJ2-6): DGGITQSPKYLFRKEGQNVTLSCEQNLNHDAMYWYRQDPGQGLRLIYYSQIVNDFQKGDIAEGYSVSREKKESFPLTVTSAQKNPTAFYLCATAGGLSGANVLTFGAGSRLTVL.

The CDR3 region has the DNA TGTGCCAGCTCACCGCAGTCCGGGACAGGGTTATACGAGCAGTACTTC. This gives the protein CASSPQSGTGLYEQYF. The gene calls are TRBV18 and TRBJ2-7; 9 bases line up with TRBD1. The trim removed 3 bases at V and 4 bases at J, leaving 10 bases unmatched. Germline values: CDR1 KGHSH, CDR2 LQKENI. The CDR3 extends over 16 amino acids.

This clone was detected only a few times. The chain joins TRBV7-9 to TRBJ1-1, with D unclear. V lost 5 bases and J lost 8, with 12 bases in between. Germline CDR1 is SEHNR and CDR2 is FQNEAQ (reference sequence). The CDR3 totals 12 residues. The CDR3 DNA is TGTGCCAGCAGCGAGAGCCCCTTAGAAGCTTTCTTT. It encodes CASSESPLEAFF.

In this sample, this clone turned up once. This chain links TRBV5-1 with TRBJ2-3; 11 bases map to TRBD2. From germline, CDR1 is SGHRS and CDR2 YFSETQ. With V trimmed by 4 bases and J by 2 bases, 6 bases remained unmatched. The CDR3 is made up of 16 amino acids. The CDR3, as DNA: TGCGCCAGCAGCCGACTAGCGGGACCAATCACAGATACGCAGTATTTT. Its translation is CASSRLAGPITDTQYF.

The genes are TRBV11-3 and TRBJ2-3; D unclear. Per germline, CDR1 SGHNT and CDR2 YENEEA. Trimming left V 1 base short and J 6 bases short, with 2 bases between. CDR3 length: 11 residues. CDR3 DNA: TGTGCCAGCAGCTTAGCGGATACGCAGTATTTT. This gives the protein CASSLADTQYF.

The genes are TRBV5-6 and TRBJ1-2; D possibly corresponds to TRBD1 (5 bases). The CDR3 is made up of 14 amino acids. V lost 2 bases, J lost 8 bases, and 16 bases lay in between. CDR1 is SGHDT and CDR2 is YYEEEE in the germline V gene. The CDR3 loop is CASSLLGTIPGYTF. Here the CDR3 DNA reads TGTGCCAGCAGCTTACTTGGGACGATCCCCGGCTACACCTTC.

This clone turned up a few times. The chain is built from TRBV2 and TRBJ2-1; 8 bases are a match to TRBD2. There are 15 residues in the CDR3. CDR1 is SNHLY and CDR2 is FYNNEI in the germline V gene. V was clipped by 6 bases and J by 4 bases; unmatched bases: 8. CDR3 residues: CASSYRLAPYNEQFF. The CDR3 region has the DNA TGTGCCAGCAGCTACCGACTAGCGCCTTACAATGAGCAGTTCTTC.

The rearrangement joins TRBV27 to TRBJ2-7, with TRBD1 as a possible D gene (6 bases). Between the trimmed V and J ends, which lost 0 bases and 2 bases, there was a span of 11 bases. Germline V gene sequence: CDR1 MNHEY, CDR2 SMNVEV (reference sequence). This CDR3 region has 15 residues. The CDR3 nucleotides are TGTGCCAGCAGTTTATCACAGGGTTACCCCTACGAGCAGTACTTC. Its protein is CASSLSQGYPYEQYF.